This TCR beta chain was observed in a study of T cell repertoires in cytomegalovirus infection (dated by TCRdb to between 2018 and 2021). For context, the study as a whole: The peptide stimulations were aimed at well-studied HLA-B-restricted epitopes as well as recently identified HLA-C-restricted CMV epitopes, whose presentation resists viral immunomodulation. The HLA type of each donor mattered for the analysis, because public TCR beta signatures pointed to carriage of CMV infection along with the matching HLA type.

From cysteine to phenylalanine, the CDR3 is 17 amino acids long. Only the CDR3 part of the read is kept: 51 bases, read in frame from the first base. Per the germline V gene, SGHTA is the CDR1 and FQGNSA is the CDR2. Trimming takes 2 bases off V and 1 base off J; junction bases not matched to a gene: 6. The meaning of the sample's treatment or condition label: in vitro stimulation with specific CMV peptide epitopes to enrich CMV-specific T cells. Reads for this sample came from an Illumina HiSeq 1500. TCRdb trimmed the raw reads at Q25, called clones with MiXCR and kept productive beta chains. When rows share a CDR3 protein, they turn into one entry using the most common DNA and genes. The sample table records fewer than 1,000,000 distinct CDR3 sequences; around 32% of these occur just once. The top ten constitute roughly 13% of the sample. On the study overall, not on this receptor specifically: Cumulative frequency of public TCR beta family members discriminated carriers of CMV infection plus the relevant HLA type in this cohort and an independent approximately 360-donor cohort. In the ex vivo response, HLA-C-restricted CMV-specific TCR beta clonotypes were dominant, and in two of eight donors the single most frequent clonotype came from this HLA-C-restricted group.

This clonotype was recorded at least ten times. Its antigen is not yet known. No much larger clone is present one base from it, and per-base qualities are unavailable. Sample: cultured CD8+ T cells from PBMCs, taken from culture after CMV antigen stimulation. The sequence was collected from a human donor in good health (CMV status not recorded). Some clones in this sample may be carry-over from other donors' samples. The sequence joins TRBV7-2 to TRBJ2-3; 10 junctional bases match TRBD2. The nucleotides read TGTGCCAGCAGCTTACCACTAGCGGGGATACGCACAGATACGCAGTATTTT. It codes for CASSLPLAGIRTDTQYF.